This section outlines one T cell receptor (beta chain) sequence together with its context. Method: immunoSEQ multiplex PCR; TCRdb's copy keeps in-frame clones and lacks some. This sample has about 1,900,000 clones, with about 95% found just once. Selected positively for CCR7 and CD45RO-negative, naive CD8 cells excluded terminally differentiated effector memory CD45RA+ cells. The data were obtained in a study of shared clonotypes between healthy human individuals. This CDR3 is built from 14 residues. Per germline, CDR1 SGHDT and CDR2 YYEEEE. The germline V and J ends were trimmed by 1 base and 4 bases, with 11 bases remaining between them.

This sequence joins TRBV5-6 and TRBJ2-5, with TRBD1 as a possible D gene (5 bases). The sequenced sample was naive CD8+ T cells sorted from blood. The clonotype comes from a young man in good health. CDR3 in DNA: TGTGCCAGCAGCTTGTTAAGGGGCTCAGAGACCCAGTACTTC. This translates into CASSLLRGSETQYF.